The subject of this entry is one T cell receptor beta chain. Unique molecular identifier tags were affixed to discrete cDNA molecules. MiXCR was run by TCRdb on the 5' RACE reads, yielding one entry per CDR3 protein. In the table there are roughly 54,000 distinct CDR3 sequences, around an eighth of which are singletons. This record belongs to a study of early T cells in non-severe SARS-CoV-2 infection. Germline values: CDR1 SQVTM, CDR2 ANQGSEA. Deletions cut 4 bases from V and 0 bases from J, with 9 bases between. The CDR3 runs 14 residues. The chain carries TRBV29-1 and TRBJ2-2; no reliable D call. This clonotype was sampled from an adult who was a healthcare worker with PCR-confirmed SARS-CoV-2 infection or an uninfected control (not recorded which). Specimen: whole blood. CDR3 protein: CSVVGLPNTGELFF. The CDR3 DNA sequence: TGCAGCGTTGTGGGTCTACCGAACACCGGGGAGCTGTTTTTT.